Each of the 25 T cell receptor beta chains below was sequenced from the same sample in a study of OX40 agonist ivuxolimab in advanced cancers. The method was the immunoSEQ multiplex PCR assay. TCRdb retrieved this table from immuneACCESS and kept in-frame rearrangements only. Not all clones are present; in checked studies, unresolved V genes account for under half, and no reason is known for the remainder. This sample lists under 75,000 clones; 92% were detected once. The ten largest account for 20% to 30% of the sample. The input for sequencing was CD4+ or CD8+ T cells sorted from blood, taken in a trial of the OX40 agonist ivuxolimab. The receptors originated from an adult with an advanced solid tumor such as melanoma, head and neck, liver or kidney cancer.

CDR3 protein: CASSSSGTHNEQFF. DNA for the CDR3: TGTGCCAGCAGTTCCTCCGGGACCCACAATGAGCAGTTCTTC. The chain has TRBV27 and TRBJ2-1; D tentatively fits TRBD1 or TRBD2 (5 bases each). This CDR3 contains 14 residues. Germline values: CDR1 MNHEY, CDR2 SMNVEV (reference sequence). Trimming took off 4 bases at V and 5 bases at J, with 12 bases between the two ends.

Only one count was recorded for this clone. CDR3 nucleotides: TGTGCCAGCAGCCCTCTCGACGGGGGGAACTATGGCTACACCTTC. Translation gives CASSPLDGGNYGYTF. J is TRBJ1-2 and V is TRBV5-6; maybe TRBD1 (5 bases). This CDR3 contains 15 residues. CDR1 is SGHDT and CDR2 is YYEEEE in the germline V gene. V lost 4 bases and J lost 2, with 15 bases in between.

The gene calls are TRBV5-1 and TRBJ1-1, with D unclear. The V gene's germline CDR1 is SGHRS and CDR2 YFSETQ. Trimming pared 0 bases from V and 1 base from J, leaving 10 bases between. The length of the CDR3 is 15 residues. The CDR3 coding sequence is TGCGCCAGCAGCTTGGGGTGGACGGCGAACACTGAAGCTTTCTTT. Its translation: CASSLGWTANTEAFF.

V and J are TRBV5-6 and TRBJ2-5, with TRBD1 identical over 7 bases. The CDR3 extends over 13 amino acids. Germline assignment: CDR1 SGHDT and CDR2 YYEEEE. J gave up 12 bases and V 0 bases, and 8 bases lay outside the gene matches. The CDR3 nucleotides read TGTGCCAGCAGCTTGGGACAGGGCGCGTCAGAGTACTTC. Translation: CASSLGQGASEYF.

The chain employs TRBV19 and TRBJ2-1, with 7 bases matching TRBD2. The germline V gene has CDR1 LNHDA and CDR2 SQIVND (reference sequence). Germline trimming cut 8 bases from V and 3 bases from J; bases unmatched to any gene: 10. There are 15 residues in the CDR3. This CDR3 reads CASSFRDYVYNEQFF. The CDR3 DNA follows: TGTGCCAGTTCCTTCCGGGACTACGTCTACAATGAGCAGTTCTTC.

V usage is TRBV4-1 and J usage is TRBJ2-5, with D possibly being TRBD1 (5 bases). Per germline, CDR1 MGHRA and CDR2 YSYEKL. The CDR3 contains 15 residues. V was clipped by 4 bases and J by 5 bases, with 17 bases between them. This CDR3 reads CASSPALGEEETQYF. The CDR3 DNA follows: TGCGCCAGCAGCCCTGCCCTAGGGGAAGAGGAGACCCAGTACTTC.

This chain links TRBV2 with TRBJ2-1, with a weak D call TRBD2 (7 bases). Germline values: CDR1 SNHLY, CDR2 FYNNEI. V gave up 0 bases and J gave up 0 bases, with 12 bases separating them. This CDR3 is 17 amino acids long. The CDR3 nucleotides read TGTGCCAGCAGTGAAGCCAGGGGCGGGAGCTCCTACAATGAGCAGTTCTTC. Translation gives CASSEARGGSSYNEQFF.

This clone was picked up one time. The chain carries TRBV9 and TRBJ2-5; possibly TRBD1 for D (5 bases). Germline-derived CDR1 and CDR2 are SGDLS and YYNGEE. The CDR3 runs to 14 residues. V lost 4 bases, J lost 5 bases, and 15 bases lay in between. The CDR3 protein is CASSPEQGGETQYF. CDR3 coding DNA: TGTGCCAGCAGCCCCGAGCAGGGTGGGGAGACCCAGTACTTC.

CDR3 coding DNA: TGTGCCAGCAGTTTATTCGAGAACACCGGGGAGCTGTTTTTT. It is translated as CASSLFENTGELFF. The genes are TRBV27 and TRBJ2-2, with D uncertain. V lost 1 base and J lost 1, with 4 bases in between. This CDR3 has 14 residues. Per the germline V gene, CDR1 is MNHEY and CDR2 is SMNVEV (reference sequence).

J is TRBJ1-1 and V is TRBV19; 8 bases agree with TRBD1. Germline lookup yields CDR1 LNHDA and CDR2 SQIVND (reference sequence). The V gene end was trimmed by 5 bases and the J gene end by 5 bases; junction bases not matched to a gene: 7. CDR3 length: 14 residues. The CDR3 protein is CASSLQGAGTEAFF. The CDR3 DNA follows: TGTGCCAGTAGTCTCCAGGGGGCAGGGACTGAAGCTTTCTTT.

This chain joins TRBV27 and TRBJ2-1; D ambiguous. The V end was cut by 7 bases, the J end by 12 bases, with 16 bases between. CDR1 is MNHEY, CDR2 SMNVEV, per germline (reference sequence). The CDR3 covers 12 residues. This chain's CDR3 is CASINLVQVQFF. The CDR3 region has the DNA TGTGCCAGCATTAACTTAGTCCAAGTGCAGTTCTTC.

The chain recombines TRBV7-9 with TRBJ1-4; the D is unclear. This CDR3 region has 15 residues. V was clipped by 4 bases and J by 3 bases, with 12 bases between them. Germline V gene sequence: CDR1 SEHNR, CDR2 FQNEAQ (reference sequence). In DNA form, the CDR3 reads TGTGCCAGCAGCTCACACACCGAGTCTAATGAAAAACTGTTTTTT. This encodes CASSSHTESNEKLFF.

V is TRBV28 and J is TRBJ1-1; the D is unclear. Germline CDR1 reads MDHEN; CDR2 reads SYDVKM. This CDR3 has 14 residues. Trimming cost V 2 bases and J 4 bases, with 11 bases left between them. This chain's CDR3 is CASSLRVASTEAFF. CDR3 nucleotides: TGTGCCAGCAGTTTACGGGTTGCGAGCACTGAAGCTTTCTTT. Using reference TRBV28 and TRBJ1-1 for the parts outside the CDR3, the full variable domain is DVKVTQSSRYLVKRTGEKVFLECVQDMDHENMFWYRQDPGLGLRLIYFSYDVKMKEKGDIPEGYSVSREKKERFSLILESASTNQTSMYLCASSLRVASTEAFFGQGTRLTVV.

The CDR3 region is CASSYPGRPEQFF. CDR3 sequence (DNA): TGTGCCAGCAGTTATCCAGGACGCCCCGAGCAGTTCTTC. The rearrangement uses TRBV6-5 and TRBJ2-1, with D unclear. This CDR3 has 13 amino acids. Germline values: CDR1 MNHEY, CDR2 SVGAGI. Trimming removed 3 bases at V and 10 bases at J, with 13 bases between.

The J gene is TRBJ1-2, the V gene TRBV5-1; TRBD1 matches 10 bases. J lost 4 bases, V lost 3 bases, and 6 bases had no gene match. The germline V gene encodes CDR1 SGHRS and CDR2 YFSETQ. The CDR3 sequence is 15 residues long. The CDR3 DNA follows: TGCGCCAGCAGCTCAGGGACAGGGGAGTTCTATGGCTACACCTTC. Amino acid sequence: CASSSGTGEFYGYTF.

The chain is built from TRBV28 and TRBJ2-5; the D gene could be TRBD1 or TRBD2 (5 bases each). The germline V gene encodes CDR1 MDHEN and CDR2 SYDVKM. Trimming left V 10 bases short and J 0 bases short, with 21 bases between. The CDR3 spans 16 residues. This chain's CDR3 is CATHGTDYEYQETQYF. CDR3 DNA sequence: TGTGCCACCCACGGGACGGATTACGAGTACCAAGAGACCCAGTACTTC.

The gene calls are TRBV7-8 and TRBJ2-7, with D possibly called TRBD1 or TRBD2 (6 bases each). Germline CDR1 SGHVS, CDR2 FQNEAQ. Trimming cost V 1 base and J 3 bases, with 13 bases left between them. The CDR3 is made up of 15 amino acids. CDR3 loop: CASSLVSGAVYEQYF. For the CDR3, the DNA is TGTGCCAGCAGCTTAGTTTCGGGGGCGGTCTACGAGCAGTACTTC. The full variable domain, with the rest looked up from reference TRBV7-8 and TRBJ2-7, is GAGVSQSPRYKVAKRGQDVALRCDPISGHVSLFWYQQALGQGPEFLTYFQNEAQLDKSGLPSDRFFAERPEGSVSTLKIQRTQQEDSAVYLCASSLVSGAVYEQYFGPGTRLTVT.

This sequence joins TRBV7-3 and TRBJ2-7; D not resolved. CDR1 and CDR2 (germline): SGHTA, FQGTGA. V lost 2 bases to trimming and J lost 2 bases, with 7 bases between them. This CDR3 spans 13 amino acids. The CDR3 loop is CASSLSPTYEQYF. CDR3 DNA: TGTGCCAGCAGCTTATCGCCCACCTACGAGCAGTACTTC. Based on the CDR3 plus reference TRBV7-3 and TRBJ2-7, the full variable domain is GAGVSQTPSNKVTEKGKYVELRCDPISGHTALYWYRQSLGQGPEFLIYFQGTGAADDSGLPNDRFFAVRPEGSVSTLKIQRTERGDSAVYLCASSLSPTYEQYFGPGTRLTVT.

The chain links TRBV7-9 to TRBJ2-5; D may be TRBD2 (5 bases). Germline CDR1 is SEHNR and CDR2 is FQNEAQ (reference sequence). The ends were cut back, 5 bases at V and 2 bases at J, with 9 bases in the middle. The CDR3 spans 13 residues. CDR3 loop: CASSAPGQETQYF. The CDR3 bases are TGTGCCAGCAGCGCCCCGGGACAAGAGACCCAGTACTTC.

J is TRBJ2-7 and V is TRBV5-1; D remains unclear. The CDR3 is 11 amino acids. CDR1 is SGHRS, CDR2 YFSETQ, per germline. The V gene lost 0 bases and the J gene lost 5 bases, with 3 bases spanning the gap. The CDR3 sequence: CASSLAHEQYF. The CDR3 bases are TGCGCCAGCAGCTTGGCCCACGAGCAGTACTTC.

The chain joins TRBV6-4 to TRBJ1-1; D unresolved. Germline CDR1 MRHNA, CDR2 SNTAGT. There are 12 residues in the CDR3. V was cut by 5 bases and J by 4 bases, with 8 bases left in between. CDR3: CASSMGSTEAFF. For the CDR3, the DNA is TGTGCCAGCAGTATGGGGTCCACTGAAGCTTTCTTT.

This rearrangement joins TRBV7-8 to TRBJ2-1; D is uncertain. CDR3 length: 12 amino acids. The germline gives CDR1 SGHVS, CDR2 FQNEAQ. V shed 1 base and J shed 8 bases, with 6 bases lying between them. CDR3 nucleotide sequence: TGTGCCAGCAGCTTAGTTCCGGATGAGCAGTTCTTC. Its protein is CASSLVPDEQFF.

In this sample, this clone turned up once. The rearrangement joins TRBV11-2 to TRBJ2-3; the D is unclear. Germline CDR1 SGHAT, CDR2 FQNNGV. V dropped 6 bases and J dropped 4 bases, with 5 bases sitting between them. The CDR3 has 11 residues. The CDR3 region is CASRSADTQYF. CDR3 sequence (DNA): TGTGCCAGCAGGAGCGCAGATACGCAGTATTTT. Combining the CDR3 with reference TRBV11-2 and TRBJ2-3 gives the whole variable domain EAGVAQSPRYKIIEKRQSVAFWCNPISGHATLYWYQQILGQGPKLLIQFQNNGVVDDSQLPKDRFSAERLKGVDSTLKIQPAKLEDSAVYLCASRSADTQYFGPGTRLTVL.

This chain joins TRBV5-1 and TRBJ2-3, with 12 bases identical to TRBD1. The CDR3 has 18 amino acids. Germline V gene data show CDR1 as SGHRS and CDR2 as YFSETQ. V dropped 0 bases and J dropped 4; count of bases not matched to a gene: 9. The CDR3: CASSLVGGQGARADTQYF. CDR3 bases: TGCGCCAGCAGCTTGGTAGGGGGACAGGGGGCTCGGGCAGATACGCAGTATTTT.

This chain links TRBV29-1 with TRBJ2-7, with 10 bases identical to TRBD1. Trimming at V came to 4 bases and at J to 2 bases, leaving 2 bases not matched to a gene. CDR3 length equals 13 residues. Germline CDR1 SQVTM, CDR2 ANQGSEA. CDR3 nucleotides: TGCAGCGTTGGGGGACAGGGGCCCTACGAGCAGTACTTC. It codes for CSVGGQGPYEQYF.